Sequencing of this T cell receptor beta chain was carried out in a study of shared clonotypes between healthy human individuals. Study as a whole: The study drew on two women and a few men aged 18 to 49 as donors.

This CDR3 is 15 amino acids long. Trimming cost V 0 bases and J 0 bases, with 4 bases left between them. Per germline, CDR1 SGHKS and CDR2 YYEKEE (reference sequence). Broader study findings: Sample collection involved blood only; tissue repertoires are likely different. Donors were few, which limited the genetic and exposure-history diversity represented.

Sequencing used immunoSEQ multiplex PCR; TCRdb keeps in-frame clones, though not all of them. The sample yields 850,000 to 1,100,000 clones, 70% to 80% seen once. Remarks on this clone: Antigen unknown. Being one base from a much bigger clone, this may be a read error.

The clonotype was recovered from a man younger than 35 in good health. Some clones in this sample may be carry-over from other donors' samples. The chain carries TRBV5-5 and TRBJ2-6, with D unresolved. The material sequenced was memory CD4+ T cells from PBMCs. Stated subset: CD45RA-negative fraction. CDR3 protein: CASSLAVSGANVLTF. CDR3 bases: TGTGCCAGCAGCTTGGCTGTCTCTGGGGCCAACGTCCTGACTTTC.